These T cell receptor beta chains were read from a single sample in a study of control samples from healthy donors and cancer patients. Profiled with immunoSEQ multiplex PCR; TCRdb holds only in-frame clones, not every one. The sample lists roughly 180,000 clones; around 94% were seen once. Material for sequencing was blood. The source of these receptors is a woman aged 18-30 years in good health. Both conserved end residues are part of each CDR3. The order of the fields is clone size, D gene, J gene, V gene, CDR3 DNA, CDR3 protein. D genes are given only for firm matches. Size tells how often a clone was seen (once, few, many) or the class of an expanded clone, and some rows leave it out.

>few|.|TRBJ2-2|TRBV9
TGTGCCAGCAGCGTATGGGAATCCGGGGAGCTGTTTTTT
CASSVWESGELFF
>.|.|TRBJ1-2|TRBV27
TGTGCCAGCAGTTTTAATGGGGGGCTCTATGGCTACACCTTC
CASSFNGGLYGYTF
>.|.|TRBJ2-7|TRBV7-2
TGTGCCAGCAGCTTAGTTGGAGGAGCGCTAGCTAGCTACGAGCAGTACTTC
CASSLVGGALASYEQYF
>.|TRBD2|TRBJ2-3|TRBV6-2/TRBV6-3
TGTGCCAGCAGTTACCTAGCGGGAGGGCCCCATGGCACAGATACGCAGTATTTT
CASSYLAGGPHGTDTQYF
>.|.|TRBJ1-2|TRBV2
TGTGCCAGCAGGCGGCTAGGGAAGGGCTACACCTTC
CASRRLGKGYTF
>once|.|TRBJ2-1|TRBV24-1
TGTGCCACCAGTGATCCATCCGGGGCCCAAGGGTCCTACAATGAGCAGTTCTTC
CATSDPSGAQGSYNEQFF
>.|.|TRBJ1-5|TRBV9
TGTGCCAGCAGCGTAGTCCCTAAGTTAAATCAGCCCCAGCATTTT
CASSVVPKLNQPQHF
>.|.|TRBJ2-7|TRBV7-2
TGTGCCAGCAGCTTAGCAGAAGGCGAGCAGTACTTC
CASSLAEGEQYF
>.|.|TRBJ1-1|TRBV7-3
TGTGCCAGCAGCTTAAAGGGGGACACTGAAGCTTTCTTT
CASSLKGDTEAFF
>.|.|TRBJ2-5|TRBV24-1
TGTGCCACCAGTGATTTGCGGGTTCAAGAGACCCAGTACTTC
CATSDLRVQETQYF
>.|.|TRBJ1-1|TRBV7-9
TGTGCCAGCAGCTTTCAGGGGAACACTGAAGCTTTCTTT
CASSFQGNTEAFF
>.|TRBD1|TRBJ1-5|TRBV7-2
TGTGCCAGCAGCCCAAGGACAGGGGGGCAAGGATTAGGAGGTCAGCCCCAGCATTTT
CASSPRTGGQGLGGQPQHF
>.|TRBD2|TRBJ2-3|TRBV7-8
TGTGCCAGCAGCACGCCGGGACTACTCACAGATACGCAGTATTTT
CASSTPGLLTDTQYF
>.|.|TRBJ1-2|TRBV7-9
TGTGCCAGCACCCAGAGTGCAGCTAACTATGGCTACACCTTC
CASTQSAANYGYTF
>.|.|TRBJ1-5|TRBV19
TGTGCCAGTAAAACGGGACTGGGAGAGCAGCCCCAGCATTTT
CASKTGLGEQPQHF
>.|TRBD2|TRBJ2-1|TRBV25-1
TGTGCCAGCAGTCCCCCCTTTAAGCCTAGCGGCAATGAGCAGTTCTTC
CASSPPFKPSGNEQFF
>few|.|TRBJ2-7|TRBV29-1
TGCAGCGCCGGAGTCGCTTACGGCTTAGCCCACGAGCAGTACTTC
CSAGVAYGLAHEQYF
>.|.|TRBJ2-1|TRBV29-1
TGCAGCGGCGCCGGCGGGAACCACAATGAGCAGTTCTTC
CSGAGGNHNEQFF
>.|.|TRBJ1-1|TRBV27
TGTGCCAGCAGTTTTGACAGGAACACTGAAGCTTTCTTT
CASSFDRNTEAFF
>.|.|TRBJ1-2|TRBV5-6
TGTGCCAGCAGCTTGGGAGGGGGAATTGGCTACACCTTC
CASSLGGGIGYTF
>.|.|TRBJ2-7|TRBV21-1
TGTGCCAGCAGCAGGACTAGCGGGAGCTCCTACGAGCAGTACTTC
CASSRTSGSSYEQYF
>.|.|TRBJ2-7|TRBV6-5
TGTGCCAGCAGCCCGCAGCAATCCCTCTCCTACGAGCAGTACTTC
CASSPQQSLSYEQYF
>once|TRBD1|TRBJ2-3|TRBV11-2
TGTGCCAGCAGCTCCGCGGACAGGGGGTACACAGATACGCAGTATTTT
CASSSADRGYTDTQYF
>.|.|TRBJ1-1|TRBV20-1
TGCAGTGCTAGTGTCGCAGGCGCAGCCTTGAACACTGAAGCTTTCTTT
CSASVAGAALNTEAFF
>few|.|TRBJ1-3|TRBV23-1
TGCGCCACCCGTGGGGGCGGAAACACCATATATTTT
CATRGGGNTIYF
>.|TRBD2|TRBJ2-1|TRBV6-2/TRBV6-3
TGTGCCAGCAGTCCCAGTGGGGCTAGCGGCTTCACCTCCTACAATGAGCAGTTCTTC
CASSPSGASGFTSYNEQFF
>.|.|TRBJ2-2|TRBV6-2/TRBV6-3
TGTGCCAGCAGTTACAGCAATCGAGTCGGGACGGAGACCGGGGAGCTGTTTTTT
CASSYSNRVGTETGELFF
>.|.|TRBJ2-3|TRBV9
TGTGCCAGCAGCGGTAGCGGAATGGGTACGCAGTATTTT
CASSGSGMGTQYF
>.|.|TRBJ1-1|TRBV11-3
TGTGCCAGCAGCTTTCAGGGAACGAACACTGAAGCTTTCTTT
CASSFQGTNTEAFF
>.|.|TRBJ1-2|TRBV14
TGTGCCAGCAGCCAAGATGGCAGGGCCTCCTATGGCTACACCTTC
CASSQDGRASYGYTF
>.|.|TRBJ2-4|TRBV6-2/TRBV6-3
TGTGCCAGCAGTTACAACCGGGGCGGTTTGGAAAACATTCAGTACTTC
CASSYNRGGLENIQYF
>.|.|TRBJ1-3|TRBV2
TGTGCCAGCAGGCGGCAGCTCTCTGGAAACACCATATATTTT
CASRRQLSGNTIYF
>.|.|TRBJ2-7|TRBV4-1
TGCGCCAGCAGCCAAGAAGGGCGCCGGAACGAGCAGTACTTC
CASSQEGRRNEQYF
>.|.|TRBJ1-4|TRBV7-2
TGTGCCAGCAGCGTCAACGAAAAACTGTTTTTT
CASSVNEKLFF
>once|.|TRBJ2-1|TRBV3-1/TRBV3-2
TGTGCCAGCAGCCGCGGACTGGGCAATGAGCAGTTCTTC
CASSRGLGNEQFF
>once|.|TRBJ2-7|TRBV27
TGTGCCAGCAGTTTTACCTCGGGGTTGGAGCAGTACTTC
CASSFTSGLEQYF
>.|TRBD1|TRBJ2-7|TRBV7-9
TGTGCCAGCAGGGACACAGGGGTCGAGCAGTACTTC
CASRDTGVEQYF
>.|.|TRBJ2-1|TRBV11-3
TGTGCCAGCAGCTTAGGGTATAGAGACGCGGTCTTGGAGGAGCAGTTCTTC
CASSLGYRDAVLEEQFF
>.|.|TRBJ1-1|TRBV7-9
TGTGCCAGCAGCTTAGAGGGCCGGAGCACTGAAGCTTTCTTT
CASSLEGRSTEAFF
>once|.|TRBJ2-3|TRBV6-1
TGTGCCAGCAGTGAAGCGGGAAGGGATACGCAGTATTTT
CASSEAGRDTQYF